This note documents a single TCR beta chain sequence. The antigen is unknown. PCR primers comprised 60 Vbeta and 13 Jbeta primers. Repertoires were generated with immunoSEQ multiplex PCR, while TCRdb's copy carries only in-frame clones and drops some. There are some 100,000 clones in the sample; about 78% occur only once, and roughly an eighth lies in the top ten. The data derive from a study of cytomegalovirus exposure and HLA in healthy donors. On the study more broadly: Some 77 million unique TCRs from HLA-typed donors were held in an early release of data. Study conclusions and caveats: Later analysis placed DRB1 highest and HLA-C lowest in TCR association rates, which differed by HLA locus. According to a later analysis, most TCR beta chains associated with CMV appeared HLA-restricted.

This CDR3 contains 15 residues. Germline V gene sequence: CDR1 SGHAT, CDR2 FQNNGV. V trimming: 5 bases; J trimming: 8 bases; junction bases outside the gene matches: 13. Donors in the study were healthy people who gave bone marrow. The receptor was isolated from a woman aged 40 to 49 in good health and CMV-seropositive. The rearrangement links TRBV11-2 to TRBJ1-2, with TRBD1 matching over 8 bases. Sequencing was performed on PBMCs. The CDR3 region has the DNA TGTGCCAGCAGCCGAGGACAGGGAAATAGATTAGGCTACACCTTC. This codes for CASSRGQGNRLGYTF.